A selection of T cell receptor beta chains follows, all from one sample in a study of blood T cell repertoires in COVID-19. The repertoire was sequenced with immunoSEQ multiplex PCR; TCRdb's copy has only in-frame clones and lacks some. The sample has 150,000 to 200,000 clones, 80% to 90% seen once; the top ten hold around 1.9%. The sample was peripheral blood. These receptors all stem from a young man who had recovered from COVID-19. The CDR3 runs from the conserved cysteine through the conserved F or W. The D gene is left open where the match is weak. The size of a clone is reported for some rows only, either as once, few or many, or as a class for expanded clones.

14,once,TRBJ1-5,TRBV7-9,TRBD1,TGTGCCAGCAGCTCGGACAGGGGTAACCAGCCCCAGCATTTT,CASSSDRGNQPQHF
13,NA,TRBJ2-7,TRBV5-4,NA,TGTGCCAGCAGCTTATATGGCCCCTACGAGCAGTACTTC,CASSLYGPYEQYF
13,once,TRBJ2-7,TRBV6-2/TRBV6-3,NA,TGTGCCAGCAGTTACTTGGGCGTTTACGAGCAGTACTTC,CASSYLGVYEQYF
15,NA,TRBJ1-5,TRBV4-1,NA,TGCGCCAGCAGCCCAAAGGACAGAAACGATCAGCCCCAGCATTTT,CASSPKDRNDQPQHF
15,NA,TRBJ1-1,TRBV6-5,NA,TGTGCCAGCAGAAGTTACTCTAGTGGGGCCACTGAAGCTTTCTTT,CASRSYSSGATEAFF
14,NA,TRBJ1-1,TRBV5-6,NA,TGTGCCAGCAGCTTGGTCACAGCGAACACTGAAGCTTTCTTT,CASSLVTANTEAFF
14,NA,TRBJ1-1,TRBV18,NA,TGTGCCAGCTCACCAGCGGGAGGGGACACTGAAGCTTTCTTT,CASSPAGGDTEAFF
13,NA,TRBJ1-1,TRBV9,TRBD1,TGTGCCAGCAGCCGCCGACAGGGAGGTGAAGCTTTCTTT,CASSRRQGGEAFF
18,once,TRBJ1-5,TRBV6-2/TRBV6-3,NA,TGTGCCAGCAGCCCCCAAGGAACAGGGTTCCATCGCAATCAGCCCCAGCATTTT,CASSPQGTGFHRNQPQHF
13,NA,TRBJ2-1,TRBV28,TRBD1,TGTGCCAGCCGTAACTCGGACAGGTTAGAGCAGTTCTTC,CASRNSDRLEQFF
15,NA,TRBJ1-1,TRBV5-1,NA,TGCGCCAGCAGCTTGGGCCGGGCAGGAGGAACTGAAGCTTTCTTT,CASSLGRAGGTEAFF
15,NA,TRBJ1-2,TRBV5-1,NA,TGCGCCAGCAGCCTCTCGGGGATCTCCCCAGCTGGCTACACCTTC,CASSLSGISPAGYTF
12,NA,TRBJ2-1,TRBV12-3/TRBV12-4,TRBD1,TGTGCCAGCAGTTTGGGCGGGACAGGAGGTTTCTTC,CASSLGGTGGFF
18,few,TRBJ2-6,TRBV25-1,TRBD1,TGTGCCAGCAGTGATCGGACAGGGGTGACCTCTGGGGCCAACGTCCTGACTTTC,CASSDRTGVTSGANVLTF
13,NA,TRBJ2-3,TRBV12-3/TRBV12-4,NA,TGTGCCAGCAGTTTTAAGGGGGCAGATACGCAGTATTTT,CASSFKGADTQYF
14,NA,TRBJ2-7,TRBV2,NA,TGTGCCAGCAGTGGGGTGCCGGGTGGCTACGAGCAGTACTTC,CASSGVPGGYEQYF
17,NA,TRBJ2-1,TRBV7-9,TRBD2,TGTGCCAGCAGCCCTTATACGTTAGCGGGAGGGCCTGATGAGCAGTTCTTC,CASSPYTLAGGPDEQFF
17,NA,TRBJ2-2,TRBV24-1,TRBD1,TGTGCCACCAGTGACCCACAGGGGTACCGGAACACCGGGGAGCTGTTTTTT,CATSDPQGYRNTGELFF
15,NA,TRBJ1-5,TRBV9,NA,TGTGCCAGCAGCTTAGAGGGGGGGAGTATCCAGCCCCAGCATTTT,CASSLEGGSIQPQHF
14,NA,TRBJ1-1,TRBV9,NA,TGTGCCAGCAGCCTATCCTCCATGAACACTGAAGCTTTCTTT,CASSLSSMNTEAFF
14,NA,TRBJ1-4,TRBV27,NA,TGTGCCAGCAGACCGACAGGATGGAGTGAAAAACTGTTTTTT,CASRPTGWSEKLFF
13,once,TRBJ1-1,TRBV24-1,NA,TGTGCCACCGCTAGTGCCGGCGGGACTGAAGCTTTCTTT,CATASAGGTEAFF
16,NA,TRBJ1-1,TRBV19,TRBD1,TGTGCCAGTAGAAGGGGACAGGGAAGCCTCAGCACTGAAGCTTTCTTT,CASRRGQGSLSTEAFF
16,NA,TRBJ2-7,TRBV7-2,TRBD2,TGTGCCAGCAGCTCACCGACTAGCGGGGTATTCTACGAGCAGTACTTC,CASSSPTSGVFYEQYF
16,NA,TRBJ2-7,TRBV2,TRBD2,TGTGCCAGCAGTGCGGGACTAGCGGGAGTTCGAGGCGAGCAGTACTTC,CASSAGLAGVRGEQYF
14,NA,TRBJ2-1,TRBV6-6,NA,TGTGCCAGCAGCCCAGGGGGGATCCTCAATGAGCAGTTCTTC,CASSPGGILNEQFF
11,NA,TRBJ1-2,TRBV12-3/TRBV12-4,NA,TGTGCCAGCAGTTTCCGGGTAGGCTACACCTTC,CASSFRVGYTF
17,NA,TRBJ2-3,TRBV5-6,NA,TGTGCCAGCAGCTCAATCGACAGGCTTGGCCCTCTCGATACGCAGTATTTT,CASSSIDRLGPLDTQYF
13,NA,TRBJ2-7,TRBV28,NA,TGTGCCAGCAGTTTAGAGGTCGTCTACGAGCAGTACTTC,CASSLEVVYEQYF
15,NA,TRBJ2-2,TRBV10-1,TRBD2,TGCGCCAGCAGTCCGGGACTAGCGAACACCGGGGAGCTGTTTTTT,CASSPGLANTGELFF
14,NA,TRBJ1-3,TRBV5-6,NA,TGTGCCAGCAGGGCAAGGGGCTCTGGAAACACCATATATTTT,CASRARGSGNTIYF
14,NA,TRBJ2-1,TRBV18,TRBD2,TGTGCCAGCTCAGTTTTAGCGGGAGTCAATGAGCAGTTCTTC,CASSVLAGVNEQFF
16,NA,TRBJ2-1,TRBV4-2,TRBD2,TGTGCCAGCAGCCAAGCGGGGCTAGCGGGAGGCAATGAGCAGTTCTTC,CASSQAGLAGGNEQFF
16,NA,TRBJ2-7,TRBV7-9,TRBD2,TGTGCCAGCAGCTTGGGCGGGAGCCCAAAATCCTACGAGCAGTACTTC,CASSLGGSPKSYEQYF
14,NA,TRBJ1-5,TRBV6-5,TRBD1,TGTGCCAGCAGTCCACAGGGGGCCCATCAGCCCCAGCATTTT,CASSPQGAHQPQHF
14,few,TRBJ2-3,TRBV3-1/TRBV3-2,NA,TGTGCCAGCAGCCACTTTGGCAGCACAGATACGCAGTATTTT,CASSHFGSTDTQYF
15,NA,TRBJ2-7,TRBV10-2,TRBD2,TGCGCCAGCAGACCGGGACTAGCGGCCAACTACGAGCAGTACTTC,CASRPGLAANYEQYF
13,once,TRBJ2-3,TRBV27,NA,TGTGCCAGCAGGGCTAGCGGCACAGATACGCAGTATTTT,CASRASGTDTQYF
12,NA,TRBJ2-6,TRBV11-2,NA,TGTGCCGCAGGTTCTGGGGCCAACGTCCTGACTTTC,CAAGSGANVLTF
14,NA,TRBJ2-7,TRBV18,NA,TGTGCCAGCTCCCAAAGCATAGGGGGTCCCGAGCAGTACTTC,CASSQSIGGPEQYF